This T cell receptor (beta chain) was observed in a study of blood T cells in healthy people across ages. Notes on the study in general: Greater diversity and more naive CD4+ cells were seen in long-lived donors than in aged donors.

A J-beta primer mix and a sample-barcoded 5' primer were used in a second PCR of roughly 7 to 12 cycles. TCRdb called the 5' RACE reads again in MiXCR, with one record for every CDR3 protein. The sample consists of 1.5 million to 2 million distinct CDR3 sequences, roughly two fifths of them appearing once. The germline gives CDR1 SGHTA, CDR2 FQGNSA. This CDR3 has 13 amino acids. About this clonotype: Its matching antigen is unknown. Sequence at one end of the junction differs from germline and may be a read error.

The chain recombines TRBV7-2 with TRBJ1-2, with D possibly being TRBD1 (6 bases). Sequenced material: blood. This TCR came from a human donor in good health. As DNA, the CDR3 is TGTGCCAGCAGCTACTTCGGCGAGGGGGGCTACATCTTC. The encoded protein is CASSYFGEGGYIF.